This is a list of T cell receptor beta chains from one sample in a study of T cells in Graves' hyperthyroidism and ophthalmopathy. TCRdb re-called the multiplex PCR reads through MiXCR, storing one row per CDR3 protein. The sample contains around 97,000 distinct CDR3 sequences, roughly 47% of which appear only once. The sample comprised blood. The source is a man aged 40-50 years with Graves' hyperthyroidism. The CDR3 runs from the conserved cysteine through the conserved F or W.

>TRBJ2-2|TRBV19
CASSRRGRTGELFF
>TRBJ2-7|TRBV6-5
CASSYTPLWEQYF
>TRBJ2-1|TRBV7-2
CASSQVSYNEQFF
>.|TRBV20-1
CSARDRLRTDTQHF
>TRBJ1-1|TRBV6-6
CATLIGTEAFF
>TRBJ1-4|TRBV29-1
CSVESWTANEKLFF
>TRBJ2-7|TRBV2
CASSDGSKPAQAYEQYF
>TRBJ1-3|TRBV9
CASSVGWGNTIYF
>TRBJ2-1|TRBV4-3
CASSQGGSIAGNEQFF
>TRBJ2-5|TRBV29-1
CSVEVAGVTSGSETQYF
>TRBJ2-1|TRBV19
CASSRETSGAEQFF
>TRBJ1-6|TRBV24-1
CATSDEVGSPLHF
>TRBJ1-2|TRBV6-5
CASSQALLTGDYGYTF
>TRBJ1-2|TRBV7-6
CASSLDGDTF
>TRBJ2-1|TRBV9
CASSGTGFYNEQFF
>TRBJ2-1|TRBV2
CASSLANEQFF
>TRBJ2-5|TRBV4-1
CASSQVPWTLGPKETQYF
>TRBJ2-7|TRBV6-1
CASSESGRQAQEQYF
>TRBJ1-5|TRBV15
CATSVEVAGPTYSNQPQHF
>TRBJ2-1|TRBV10-3
CAISVKRADEQFF
>TRBJ2-1|TRBV19
CASSIDPYGSGEQFF
>TRBJ2-3|TRBV28
CASSFGAPGTQYF
>TRBJ2-1|TRBV15
CATSTSSPTSGGTRHNNEQFF
>TRBJ2-2|TRBV3-1
CASSQEGGGELFF
>TRBJ2-1|TRBV20-1
CSARGVSGLYNEQFF
>TRBJ2-1|TRBV20-1
CSARALAGVGEQFF
>TRBJ1-5|TRBV7-9
CATRTSGGPSNQPQHF
>TRBJ2-7|TRBV2
CASSVTSGWNSYEQYF
>TRBJ1-5|TRBV18
CAGSPGQGLGQPQHF
>TRBJ1-6|TRBV20-1
CSARPGQGAPPLHF
>TRBJ1-5|TRBV4-1
CASSQVSFDRRKQPQHF